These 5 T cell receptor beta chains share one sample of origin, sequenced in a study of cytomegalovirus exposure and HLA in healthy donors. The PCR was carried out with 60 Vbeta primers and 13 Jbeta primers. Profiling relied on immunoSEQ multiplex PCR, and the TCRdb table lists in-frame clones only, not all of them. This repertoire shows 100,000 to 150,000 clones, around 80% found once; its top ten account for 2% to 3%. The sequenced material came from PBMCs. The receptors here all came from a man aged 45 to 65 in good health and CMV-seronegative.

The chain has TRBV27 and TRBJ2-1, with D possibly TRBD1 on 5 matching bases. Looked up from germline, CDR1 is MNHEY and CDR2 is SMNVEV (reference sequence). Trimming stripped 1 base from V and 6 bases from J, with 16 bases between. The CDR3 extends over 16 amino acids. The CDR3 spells CASSLLGFSRVNEQFF. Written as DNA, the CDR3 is TGTGCCAGCAGTTTATTAGGCTTCTCCAGGGTCAATGAGCAGTTCTTC.

The CDR3 region has the DNA TGTGCCAGCAGCTCTAACTACCGAGATACGCAGTATTTT. As protein: CASSSNYRDTQYF. This sequence joins TRBV7-2 and TRBJ2-3; no firm D call. Trimming pared 4 bases from V and 5 bases from J, leaving 10 bases between. The CDR3 length is 13 residues. CDR1 is SGHTA and CDR2 is FQGNSA in the germline V gene.

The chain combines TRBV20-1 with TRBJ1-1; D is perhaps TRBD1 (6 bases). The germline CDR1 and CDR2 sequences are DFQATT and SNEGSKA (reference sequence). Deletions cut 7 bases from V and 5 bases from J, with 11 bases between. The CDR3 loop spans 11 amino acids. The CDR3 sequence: CSGRGGTEAFF. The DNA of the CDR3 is TGCAGTGGTAGGGGGGGTACTGAAGCTTTCTTT.

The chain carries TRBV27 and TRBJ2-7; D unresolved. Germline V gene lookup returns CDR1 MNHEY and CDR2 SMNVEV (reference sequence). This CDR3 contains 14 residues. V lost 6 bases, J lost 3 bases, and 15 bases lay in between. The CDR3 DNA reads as TGTGCCAGCAGAATTGGGTACAGACACTACGAGCAGTACTTC. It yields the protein CASRIGYRHYEQYF.

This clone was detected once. DNA for the CDR3: TGCGCCAGCAGCCAAGATGGTCGGACAGGGCGGGGAGAGACCCAGTACTTC. Its translation: CASSQDGRTGRGETQYF. The chain employs TRBV4-3 and TRBJ2-5; 8 bases fit TRBD1. Germline V gene lookup returns CDR1 LGHNA and CDR2 YSLEER. V was pared by 0 bases and J by 4 bases, with 10 bases of the junction left unmatched. CDR3 length: 17 residues.